The 13 T cell receptor beta chains listed next were all sequenced from one sample in a study of T cell repertoires in cytomegalovirus infection. These receptors are not linked to any known antigen. A single record per CDR3 protein comes from TCRdb applying MiXCR to the reads. The repertoire includes some 500,000 distinct CDR3 sequences, roughly 34% of them detected once, and roughly 16% sits in the top ten. Source: cultured PBMCs, taken from culture after CMV antigen stimulation. These receptor sequences come from a human donor in good health (CMV status not recorded). Some clones in this sample may be carry-over from other donors' samples.

The rearrangement joins TRBV7-2 to TRBJ2-7; 12 bases line up with TRBD2. Germline CDR1 SGHTA, CDR2 FQGNSA. The V segment lost 5 bases and the J segment 0 bases; nucleotides outside the gene matches: 14. CDR3 size: 19 residues. The CDR3: CASSPTLTSGSSSSYEQYF. The CDR3 DNA reads TGTGCCAGCAGCCCCACCCTGACTAGCGGGAGCTCTAGCTCCTACGAGCAGTACTTC.

The chain has TRBV7-8 and TRBJ2-1, with 11 bases matching TRBD2. The J segment lost 2 bases and the V segment lost 5 bases, leaving 5 bases of the junction unmatched. The CDR3 runs to 16 residues. Germline CDR1 and CDR2: SGHVS and FQNEAQ. The CDR3 coding sequence is TGTGCCAGCAGCCCCAAGGGACTAGCGGCCTACAATGAGCAGTTCTTC. Amino acids: CASSPKGLAAYNEQFF.

The chain joins TRBV15 to TRBJ1-2; 9 bases align to TRBD1. The V gene end was trimmed by 0 bases and the J gene end by 6 bases; junction bases not matched to a gene: 8. This CDR3 has 16 residues. Looked up from germline, CDR1 is LNHNV and CDR2 is YYDKDF (reference sequence). Written as DNA, the CDR3 is TGTGCCACCAGCAGAGATGGACCGGGACAGGGAAATGGCTACACCTTC. This codes for CATSRDGPGQGNGYTF.

J is TRBJ1-2 and V is TRBV28; D not resolved. Germline loops: CDR1 MDHEN, CDR2 SYDVKM. V lost 6 bases and J 8 bases, leaving 16 bases between the germline ends. The CDR3 has 13 amino acids. CDR3 bases: TGTGCCAGCAGGGACGGACGCCCACGGGGCTACACCTTC. Protein sequence: CASRDGRPRGYTF.

This chain's CDR3 is CASSLALLRIGNEQFF. The CDR3 DNA reads TGTGCCAGCAGCTTAGCGCTTTTGCGAATCGGCAATGAGCAGTTCTTC. The J gene is TRBJ2-1, the V gene TRBV7-2; D gene uncertain. Per germline, CDR1 SGHTA and CDR2 FQGNSA. V was clipped by 0 bases and J by 6 bases, with 15 bases between them. The CDR3 totals 16 residues.

This chain connects TRBV28 to TRBJ2-1; a possible D gene is TRBD2 (6 bases). V was pared by 2 bases and J by 15 bases, with 14 bases between. The CDR3 totals 12 residues. Per the germline V gene, CDR1 is MDHEN and CDR2 is SYDVKM. The CDR3 protein is CASSLRASEGFF. CDR3 bases: TGTGCCAGCAGTTTAAGGGCTAGCGAAGGGTTCTTC. Full variable domain (rest looked up from reference TRBV28 and TRBJ2-1): DVKVTQSSRYLVKRTGEKVFLECVQDMDHENMFWYRQDPGLGLRLIYFSYDVKMKEKGDIPEGYSVSREKKERFSLILESASTNQTSMYLCASSLRASEGFFGPGTRLTVL.

This clonotype occurred a few times. The chain uses TRBV28 and TRBJ2-1; 11 bases fit TRBD2. V shed 2 bases, J shed 0 bases, and the junction held 6 bases outside the gene matches. Germline-derived CDR1 and CDR2 are MDHEN and SYDVKM. CDR3 length: 18 residues. CDR3 DNA: TGTGCCAGCAGTTTACGGGGACTAGCGGTAAGCTCCTACAATGAGCAGTTCTTC. This translates into CASSLRGLAVSSYNEQFF.

CDR3 residues: CASSEGLYPEPQHF. CDR3 in DNA: TGTGCCAGCAGTGAAGGACTCTATCCCGAGCCCCAGCATTTT. V is TRBV25-1 and J is TRBJ1-5; D ambiguous. Germline V gives CDR1 MGHDK, CDR2 SYGVNS. V was shortened by 2 bases and J by 8 bases, with 13 bases between the two germline ends. This CDR3 is 14 amino acids long.

V gene TRBV28 combines with J gene TRBJ1-1; a weak D match, TRBD1 (5 bases). The CDR3 is 12 amino acids. Germline CDR1 is MDHEN and CDR2 is SYDVKM. V lost 6 bases, J lost 8 bases, and 13 bases lay in between. The CDR3 bases are TGTGCCAGCAGCGGGACCGAGATCGAAGCTTTCTTT. It yields the protein CASSGTEIEAFF.

This rearrangement joins TRBV19 to TRBJ1-5; D possibly corresponds to TRBD1 (5 bases). Trimming cost V 5 bases and J 1 base, with 12 bases left between them. Looked up from germline, CDR1 is LNHDA and CDR2 is SQIVND (reference sequence). The length of the CDR3 is 15 residues. CDR3 in amino acids: CASSRVEGSNQPQHF. In DNA, the CDR3 is TGTGCCAGTAGTCGGGTAGAGGGGAGCAATCAGCCCCAGCATTTT.

This clonotype was found a few times. The chain has TRBV12-5 and TRBJ2-2; 8 positions match TRBD2. V was pared by 3 bases and J by 2 bases, with 5 bases of the junction left unmatched. Per the germline V gene, CDR1 is LGHNT and CDR2 is FRNRAP. The CDR3 runs to 16 residues. The CDR3 here is CASGLILAANTGELFF. The CDR3 DNA reads as TGTGCTAGTGGTTTAATACTAGCGGCAAACACCGGGGAGCTGTTTTTT.

This clonotype has ten or more counts. The chain is built from TRBV7-2 and TRBJ2-5, with D hard to call. This CDR3 spans 17 amino acids. Trimming pared 2 bases from V and 1 base from J, leaving 17 bases between. The germline V gene encodes CDR1 SGHTA and CDR2 FQGNSA. The CDR3 reads CASSLRSGLSPQETQYF. CDR3 in DNA: TGTGCCAGCAGCTTACGGTCCGGCCTCAGCCCCCAAGAGACCCAGTACTTC. The variable domain in full, completed from reference TRBV7-2 and TRBJ2-5, reads GAGVSQSPSNKVTEKGKDVELRCDPISGHTALYWYRQSLGQGLEFLIYFQGNSAPDKSGLPSDRFSAERTGGSVSTLTIQRTQQEDSAVYLCASSLRSGLSPQETQYFGPGTRLLVL.

This clonotype was seen at least ten times. The chain joins TRBV20-1 to TRBJ1-6, with D possibly TRBD1 on 6 matching bases. CDR3 length: 13 residues. Trimming took off 3 bases at V and 5 bases at J, with 8 bases between the two ends. CDR1 DFQATT and CDR2 SNEGSKA come from the germline V gene (reference sequence). DNA of the CDR3: TGCAGTGCTAGGGACAGTAATAATTCACCCCTCCACTTT. This encodes CSARDSNNSPLHF.